This T cell receptor beta chain came from a study of T cells in Graves' hyperthyroidism and ophthalmopathy. General study findings and limits: Through a model of 13 V-J features, ophthalmopathy was separated from stable hyperthyroidism.

Exclusion of a patient resulted from uncontrolled infection, other autoimmune disease, pregnancy or lactation. Losses at the gene ends were 4 bases for V and 10 bases for J; bases not matched to a gene: 12. Germline V lookup: CDR1 SNHLY, CDR2 FYNNEI. The CDR3 length is 16 residues. For this clonotype: Its antigen is not known.

The source material, RNA transcripts, was used to amplify TCR beta CDR3 regions. First-round RT-PCR targeting the TCR CDR3 was performed with the HTBI primer set. TCRdb re-analysed the multiplex PCR reads in MiXCR, keeping a single row per CDR3 protein. Of about 570,000 distinct CDR3 sequences listed, roughly 46% are singletons. Material for sequencing was peripheral blood or thyroid tissue (not recorded which). The chain couples TRBV2 to TRBJ1-6; 8 bases are a match to TRBD1. The TCR originated in an adult woman with Graves' disease, either hyperthyroidism or ophthalmopathy (not recorded which). CDR3 amino acids: CASSVQGDVVRSPLHF. The CDR3 DNA reads TGTGCCAGCAGTGTACAGGGGGACGTTGTGCGGTCACCCCTCCACTTT.